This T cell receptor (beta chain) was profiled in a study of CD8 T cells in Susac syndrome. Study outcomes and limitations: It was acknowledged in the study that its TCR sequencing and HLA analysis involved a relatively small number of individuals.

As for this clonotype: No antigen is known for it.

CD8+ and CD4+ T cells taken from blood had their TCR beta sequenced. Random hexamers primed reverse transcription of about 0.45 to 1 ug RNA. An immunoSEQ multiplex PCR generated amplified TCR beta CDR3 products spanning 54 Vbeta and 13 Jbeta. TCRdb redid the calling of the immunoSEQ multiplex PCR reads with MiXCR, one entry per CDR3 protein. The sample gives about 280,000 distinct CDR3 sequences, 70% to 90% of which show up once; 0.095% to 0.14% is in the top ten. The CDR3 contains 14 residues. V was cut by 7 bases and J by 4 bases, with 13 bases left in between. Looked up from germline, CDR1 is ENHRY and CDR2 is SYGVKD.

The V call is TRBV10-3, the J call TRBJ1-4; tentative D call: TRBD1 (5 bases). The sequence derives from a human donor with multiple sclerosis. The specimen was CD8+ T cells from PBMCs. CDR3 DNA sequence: TGTGCCATCAAGTCGCAGGGACGTAATGAAAAACTGTTTTTT. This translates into CAIKSQGRNEKLFF.